This TCR beta chain was sequenced during a study of blood T cell repertoires in COVID-19. Only in-frame clones appear in the TCRdb table, and some are missing; sequencing was by immunoSEQ multiplex PCR. This sample yields around 300,000 clones, of which around 91% are seen a single time; around 4.4% belongs to the top ten. The CDR3 sequence is 19 residues long. The V gene's germline CDR1 is MNHNS and CDR2 SASEGT. V shed 3 bases and J 4 bases; nucleotides not matched to a gene: 17. Sequenced: PBMCs or T cells enriched from blood (not recorded which). The chain carries TRBV6-1 and TRBJ2-5; 10 bases fit TRBD2. This clonotype was obtained from a woman between 18 and 29 years old with acute COVID-19. CDR3 residues: CASSEKIRSGRALGETQYF. CDR3 in DNA: TGTGCCAGCAGTGAGAAGATTCGAAGCGGGAGGGCCCTCGGAGAGACCCAGTACTTC.